This is a list of T cell receptor beta chains from one sample in a study of follicular helper T cells after annual influenza vaccination. The table came from immunoSEQ multiplex PCR; TCRdb's copy has only in-frame clones and leaves some out. The repertoire consists of about 8,300 clones, with 80% to 90% occurring once and the leading ten covering under 1.2%. Sequenced material: CXCR5+ CD38- circulating T follicular helper cells from blood, taken on the day of influenza vaccination. These receptor sequences come from an adult who received the influenza vaccine. The CDR3 runs from the conserved cysteine through the conserved F or W. The order of the fields is V gene, J gene, clone size, D gene, CDR3 DNA, CDR3 protein. The D gene is left open where the match is weak. Only some rows state a clone size, as once, few, many or a class for expanded clones.

V: TRBV30; J: TRBJ1-2; size: NA; D: TRBD1; DNA: TGTGCCTGGGGGACAGGGGGCAGTGGCTACACCTTC; CDR3: CAWGTGGSGYTF
V: TRBV5-4; J: TRBJ2-5; size: NA; D: NA; DNA: TGTGCCAGCAGCCCTGGCGGGGCCGCTGGACAAGAGACCCAGTACTTC; CDR3: CASSPGGAAGQETQYF
V: TRBV28; J: TRBJ2-5; size: NA; D: NA; DNA: TGTGCCAGCAGGCCAGGGGTTTCGGAGACCCAGTACTTC; CDR3: CASRPGVSETQYF
V: TRBV28; J: TRBJ1-6; size: NA; D: TRBD1; DNA: TGTGCCAGCAGTTTACTGACGGGACAGGGGGCACGATCACCCCTCCACTTT; CDR3: CASSLLTGQGARSPLHF
V: TRBV6-1; J: TRBJ1-1; size: NA; D: TRBD1; DNA: TGTGCCAGCAGTGTCCACAGGGGGAGGACTGAAGCTTTCTTT; CDR3: CASSVHRGRTEAFF
V: TRBV6-1; J: TRBJ2-7; size: NA; D: NA; DNA: TGTGCCAGCAGTACAGGAAGTTACGAGCAGTACTTC; CDR3: CASSTGSYEQYF
V: TRBV11-2; J: TRBJ2-7; size: NA; D: NA; DNA: TGTGCCAGCAGCTTAGAGAGGGGCAACTACGAGCAGTACTTC; CDR3: CASSLERGNYEQYF
V: TRBV7-2; J: TRBJ2-7; size: few; D: NA; DNA: TGTGCCAGCAGCCCCCAGGTGCGGGTGGTTGTCGAGCAGTACTTC; CDR3: CASSPQVRVVVEQYF
V: TRBV7-9; J: TRBJ2-5; size: NA; D: NA; DNA: TGTGCCAGCAGCCTCACCGGGGAAGGGTCCCAGTACTTC; CDR3: CASSLTGEGSQYF
V: TRBV7-2; J: TRBJ1-4; size: NA; D: NA; DNA: TGTGCCAGCAGCTTAGCCCCGGGGAGTAATGAAAAACTGTTTTTT; CDR3: CASSLAPGSNEKLFF
V: TRBV5-6; J: TRBJ1-2; size: NA; D: TRBD1; DNA: TGTGCCAGCAGTCCGGACAGGGGGAGGGTCTATGGCTACACCTTC; CDR3: CASSPDRGRVYGYTF
V: TRBV2; J: TRBJ2-1; size: once; D: NA; DNA: TGTGCCAGCAGCAAAGGCCTCCGCACCAATGATGAGCAGTTCTTC; CDR3: CASSKGLRTNDEQFF
V: TRBV7-8; J: TRBJ1-6; size: NA; D: NA; DNA: TGTGCCAGCGGCCGACAGGCTTTAGGCTATAATTCACCCCTCCACTTT; CDR3: CASGRQALGYNSPLHF
V: TRBV28; J: TRBJ2-7; size: once; D: NA; DNA: TGTGCCAGCAGTTTCTCCGGCACAGCAAGCTTCTACGAGCAGTACTTC; CDR3: CASSFSGTASFYEQYF
V: TRBV30; J: TRBJ1-4; size: NA; D: NA; DNA: TGTGCCTGGAAACTGGAAAAACTGTTTTTT; CDR3: CAWKLEKLFF
V: TRBV30; J: TRBJ1-2; size: NA; D: NA; DNA: TGTGCCTGGACAGGGAATAACTATGGCTACACCTTC; CDR3: CAWTGNNYGYTF
V: TRBV2; J: TRBJ1-2; size: NA; D: NA; DNA: TGTGCCAGCAGTGATTTCGTTACAGCTTACTATGGCTACACCTTC; CDR3: CASSDFVTAYYGYTF
V: TRBV28; J: TRBJ1-1; size: NA; D: TRBD1; DNA: TGTGCCAGCAGTTTATATACTGGGGACAGCTTGAACACTGAAGCTTTCTTT; CDR3: CASSLYTGDSLNTEAFF
V: TRBV20-1; J: TRBJ1-4; size: NA; D: NA; DNA: TGCAGTGCTAAGGTTCGGGAAAAACTGTTTTTT; CDR3: CSAKVREKLFF
V: TRBV18; J: TRBJ1-1; size: NA; D: TRBD1; DNA: TGTGCCAGCTCATCACTACAGGGGGATGAAGCTTTCTTT; CDR3: CASSSLQGDEAFF
V: TRBV18; J: TRBJ2-6; size: NA; D: NA; DNA: TGTGCCAGCTCACCCGGGAACGGGGCCAACGTCCTGACTTTC; CDR3: CASSPGNGANVLTF
V: TRBV19; J: TRBJ1-5; size: once; D: NA; DNA: TGTGCCAGTAATAATCGACAGGACCTTAGCAATCAGCCCCAGCATTTT; CDR3: CASNNRQDLSNQPQHF